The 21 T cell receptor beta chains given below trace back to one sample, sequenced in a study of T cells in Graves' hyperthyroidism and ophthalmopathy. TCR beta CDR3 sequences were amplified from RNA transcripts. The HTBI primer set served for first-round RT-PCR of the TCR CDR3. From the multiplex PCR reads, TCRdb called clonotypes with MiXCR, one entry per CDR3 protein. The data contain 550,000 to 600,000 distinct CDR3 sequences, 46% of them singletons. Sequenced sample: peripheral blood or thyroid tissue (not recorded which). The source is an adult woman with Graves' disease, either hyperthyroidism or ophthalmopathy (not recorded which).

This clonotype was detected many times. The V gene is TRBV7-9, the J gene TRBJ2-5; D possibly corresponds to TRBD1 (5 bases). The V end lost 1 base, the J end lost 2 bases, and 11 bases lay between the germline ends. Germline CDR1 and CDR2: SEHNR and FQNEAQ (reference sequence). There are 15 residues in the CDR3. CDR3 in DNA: TGTGCCAGCAGCTTAGACGGACAAAGACAAGAGACCCAGTACTTC. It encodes CASSLDGQRQETQYF.

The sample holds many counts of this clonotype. CDR3 protein: CATAAGSEFTEAFF. The CDR3 DNA reads as TGTGCCACCGCGGCGGGGTCGGAGTTTACTGAAGCTTTCTTT. The rearrangement joins TRBV6-1 to TRBJ1-1; no clear D. V lost 10 bases, J lost 5 bases, and 20 bases lay in between. CDR3 length equals 14 residues. From germline, CDR1 is MNHNS and CDR2 SASEGT.

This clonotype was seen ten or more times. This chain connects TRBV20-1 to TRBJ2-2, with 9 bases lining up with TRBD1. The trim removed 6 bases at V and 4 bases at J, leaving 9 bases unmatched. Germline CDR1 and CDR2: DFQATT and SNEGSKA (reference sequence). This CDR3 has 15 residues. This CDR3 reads CSARGQGGSTGELFF. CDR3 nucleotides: TGCAGTGCGAGGGGACAGGGAGGTTCCACCGGGGAGCTGTTTTTT.

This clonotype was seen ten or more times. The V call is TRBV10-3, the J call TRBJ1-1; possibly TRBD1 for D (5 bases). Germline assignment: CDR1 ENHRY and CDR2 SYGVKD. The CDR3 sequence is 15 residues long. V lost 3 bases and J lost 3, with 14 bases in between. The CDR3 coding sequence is TGTGCCATCAGTGAAAAATCAGGGAGATACACTGAAGCTTTCTTT. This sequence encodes CAISEKSGRYTEAFF.

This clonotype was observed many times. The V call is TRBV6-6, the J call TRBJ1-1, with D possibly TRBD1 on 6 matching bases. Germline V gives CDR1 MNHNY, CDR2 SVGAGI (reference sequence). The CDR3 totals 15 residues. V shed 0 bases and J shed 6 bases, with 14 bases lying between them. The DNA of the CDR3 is TGTGCCAGCAGTTACTCGAGGCAGGGGAGCGCTGAAGCTTTCTTT. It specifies CASSYSRQGSAEAFF.

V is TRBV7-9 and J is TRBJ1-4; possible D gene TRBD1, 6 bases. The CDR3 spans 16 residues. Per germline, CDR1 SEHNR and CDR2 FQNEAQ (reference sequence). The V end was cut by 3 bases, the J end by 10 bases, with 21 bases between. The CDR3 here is CASSFIPQGPVGKLFF. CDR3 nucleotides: TGTGCCAGCAGCTTCATCCCACAGGGACCCGTTGGAAAACTGTTTTTT.

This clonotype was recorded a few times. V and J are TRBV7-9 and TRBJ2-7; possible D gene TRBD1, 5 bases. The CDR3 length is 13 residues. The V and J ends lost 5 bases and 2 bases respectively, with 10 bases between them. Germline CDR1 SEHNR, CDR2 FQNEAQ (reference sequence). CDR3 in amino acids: CASSPVGPYEQYF. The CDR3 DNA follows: TGTGCCAGCAGCCCTGTGGGGCCCTACGAGCAGTACTTC.

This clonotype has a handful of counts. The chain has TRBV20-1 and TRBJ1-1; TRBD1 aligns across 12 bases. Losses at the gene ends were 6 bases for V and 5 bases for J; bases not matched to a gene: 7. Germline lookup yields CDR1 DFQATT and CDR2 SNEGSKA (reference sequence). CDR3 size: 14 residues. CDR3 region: CSAWDRGQETEAFF. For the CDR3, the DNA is TGCAGTGCGTGGGACAGGGGGCAAGAAACTGAAGCTTTCTTT.

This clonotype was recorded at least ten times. Written as DNA, the CDR3 is TGTGCCAGCAGCCTTGGGGAGTATGAAAAACTGTTTTTT. Translating it yields CASSLGEYEKLFF. The rearrangement uses TRBV5-6 and TRBJ1-4; no definite D call. V lost 4 bases to trimming and J lost 6 bases, with 10 bases between them. Germline V gene data show CDR1 as SGHDT and CDR2 as YYEEEE. The CDR3 consists of 13 residues.

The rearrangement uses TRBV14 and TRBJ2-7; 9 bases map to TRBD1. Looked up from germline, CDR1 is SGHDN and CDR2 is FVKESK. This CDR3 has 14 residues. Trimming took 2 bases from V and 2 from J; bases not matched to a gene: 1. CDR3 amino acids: CASSQHRGPYEQYF. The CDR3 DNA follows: TGTGCCAGCAGCCAACACAGGGGGCCCTACGAGCAGTACTTC. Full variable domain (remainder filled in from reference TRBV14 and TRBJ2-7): EAGVTQFPSHSVIEKGQTVTLRCDPISGHDNLYWYRRVMGKEIKFLLHFVKESKQDESGMPNNRFLAERTGGTYSTLKVQPAELEDSGVYFCASSQHRGPYEQYFGPGTRLTVT.

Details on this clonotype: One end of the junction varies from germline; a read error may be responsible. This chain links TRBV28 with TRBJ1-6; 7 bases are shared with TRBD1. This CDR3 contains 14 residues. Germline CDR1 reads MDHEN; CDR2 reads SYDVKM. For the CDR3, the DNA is TGTACCAGCACCTACAGGGGCTATAATTCACCCCTCCACTTT. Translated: CTSTYRGYNSPLHF.

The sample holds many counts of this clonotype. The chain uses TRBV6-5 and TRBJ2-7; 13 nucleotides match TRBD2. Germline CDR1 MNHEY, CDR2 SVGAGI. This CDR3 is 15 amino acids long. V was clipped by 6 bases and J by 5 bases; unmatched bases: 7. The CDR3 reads CASSLGLAGRDEQYF. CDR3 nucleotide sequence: TGTGCCAGCAGCCTGGGACTAGCGGGACGTGACGAGCAGTACTTC.

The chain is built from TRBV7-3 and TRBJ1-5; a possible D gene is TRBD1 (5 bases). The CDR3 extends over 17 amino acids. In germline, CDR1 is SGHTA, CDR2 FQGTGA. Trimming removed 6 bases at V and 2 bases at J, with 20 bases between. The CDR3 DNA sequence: TGTGCCAGCAGTTCTTTCAAGGGGTCGGGGGGCAATCAGCCCCAGCATTTT. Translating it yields CASSSFKGSGGNQPQHF.

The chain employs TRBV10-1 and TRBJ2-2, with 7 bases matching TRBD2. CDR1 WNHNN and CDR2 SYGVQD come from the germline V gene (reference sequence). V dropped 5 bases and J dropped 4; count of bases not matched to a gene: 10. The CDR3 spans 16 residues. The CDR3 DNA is TGCGCCAGCAGTAGTTCGCTAGCGGAACTCACCGGGGAGCTGTTTTTT. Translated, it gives CASSSSLAELTGELFF.

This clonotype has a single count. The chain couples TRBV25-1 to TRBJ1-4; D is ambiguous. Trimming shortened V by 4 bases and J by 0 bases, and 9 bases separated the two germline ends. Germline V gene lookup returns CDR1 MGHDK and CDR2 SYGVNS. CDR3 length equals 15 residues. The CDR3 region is CASSGYRTTNEKLFF. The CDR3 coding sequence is TGTGCCAGCAGTGGATACAGAACAACTAATGAAAAACTGTTTTTT.

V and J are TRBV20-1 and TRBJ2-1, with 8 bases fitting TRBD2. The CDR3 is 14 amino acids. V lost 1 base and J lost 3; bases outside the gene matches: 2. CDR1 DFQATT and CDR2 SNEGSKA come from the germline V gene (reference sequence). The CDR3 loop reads CSARGTSLYNEQFF. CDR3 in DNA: TGCAGTGCTAGAGGGACTAGCCTCTACAATGAGCAGTTCTTC.

The CDR3 nucleotides read TGCAGTGCTAGCCCCCAGGGGTCTATCCTCCTCTACGAGCAGTACTTC. This encodes CSASPQGSILLYEQYF. This rearrangement joins TRBV20-1 to TRBJ2-7; maybe TRBD1 (6 bases). The CDR3 totals 16 residues. Germline V gene data show CDR1 as DFQATT and CDR2 as SNEGSKA (reference sequence). V lost 3 bases to trimming and J lost 3 bases, with 21 bases between them.

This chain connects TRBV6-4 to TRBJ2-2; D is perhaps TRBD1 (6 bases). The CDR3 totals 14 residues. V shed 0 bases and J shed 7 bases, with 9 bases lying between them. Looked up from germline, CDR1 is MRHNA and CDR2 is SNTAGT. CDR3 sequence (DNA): TGTGCCAGCAGTGACTCGCCAGGGGACGGGGAGCTGTTTTTT. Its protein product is CASSDSPGDGELFF.

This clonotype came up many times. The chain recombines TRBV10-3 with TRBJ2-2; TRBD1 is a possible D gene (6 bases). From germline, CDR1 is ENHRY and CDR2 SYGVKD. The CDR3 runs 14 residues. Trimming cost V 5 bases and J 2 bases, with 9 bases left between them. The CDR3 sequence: CAISQQGNTGELFF. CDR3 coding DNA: TGTGCCATCAGTCAACAGGGAAACACCGGGGAGCTGTTTTTT.

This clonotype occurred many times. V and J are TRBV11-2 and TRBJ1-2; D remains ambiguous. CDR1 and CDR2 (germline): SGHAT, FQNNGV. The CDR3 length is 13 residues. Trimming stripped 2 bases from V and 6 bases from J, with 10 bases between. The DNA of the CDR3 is TGTGCCAGCAGCTTAATCAGTTTCGATGGCTACACCTTC. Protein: CASSLISFDGYTF. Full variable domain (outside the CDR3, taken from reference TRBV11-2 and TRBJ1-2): EAGVAQSPRYKIIEKRQSVAFWCNPISGHATLYWYQQILGQGPKLLIQFQNNGVVDDSQLPKDRFSAERLKGVDSTLKIQPAKLEDSAVYLCASSLISFDGYTFGSGTRLTVV.

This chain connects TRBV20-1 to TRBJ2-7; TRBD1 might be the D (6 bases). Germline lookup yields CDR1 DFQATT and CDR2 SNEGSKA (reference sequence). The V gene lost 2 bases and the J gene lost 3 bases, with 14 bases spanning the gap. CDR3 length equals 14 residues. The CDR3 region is CSARTGTSLYEQYF. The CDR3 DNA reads TGCAGTGCTAGAACCGGGACATCCCTCTACGAGCAGTACTTC.